This T cell receptor beta chain was captured by sequencing in a study of beta chain features in type 1 diabetes. Study in general: In all, about 110 million sorted cells from all samples were analyzed. Whole-study findings and limits: For cells with high TCR expression, cDNA sequencing could yield over-representation. HLA influence on TCRB rearrangement stayed unresolved here.

The investigators reverse transcribed all of the isolated RNA, so they sequenced expressed TCRB transcripts. Repertoires were generated with immunoSEQ multiplex PCR, while TCRdb's copy carries only in-frame clones and drops some. The sample has approximately 380,000 clones, about 16% seen once. This CDR3 has 15 amino acids. This clone was picked up a small number of times. Antigen specificity is unknown. Sequencing used naive CD4+ T cells from blood. The receptor comes from a woman between 18 and 29 years old in good health. The chain recombines TRBV21-1 with TRBJ2-1; TRBD2, the D gene given by the table, was not confirmed from the DNA. TRBV21-1 is a pseudogene locus. This CDR3 is CATSELAGRINEQFF. The CDR3, as DNA: TGTGCCACTTCCGAACTAGCGGGACGAATCAATGAGCAGTTCTTC.